The rows below give T cell receptor beta chains drawn from one sample of a study of tissue T cells after allogeneic stem cell transplantation. The data were produced by immunoSEQ multiplex PCR, yet TCRdb's version contains in-frame clones alone and is incomplete. Among more than 9,000 clones listed, approximately 65% were seen once. Sequencing was performed on tissue from the stomach, taken at autopsy. These receptor sequences come from a male donor at least 60 years old with lung cancer. CDR3s include the opening cysteine and the closing phenylalanine or tryptophan. Only part of the rows carry a size: once, few, many, or a class if the clone is expanded.

clone size | V gene | CDR3 protein
- | TRBV2 | CASSGVAGPPAEKLFF
- | TRBV29-1 | CSMGRGGETQYF
- | TRBV3-1/TRBV3-2 | CASSQDALRALYWYQETQYF
- | TRBV23-1 | CATPRNTGELFF
- | TRBV3-1/TRBV3-2 | CASSQDAGLAGGKQFF
- | TRBV7-2 | CASSRRGVDNEQFF
- | TRBV6-6 | CASTKGDFTSTDTQYF
- | TRBV7-9 | CASSSVNTGELFF
- | TRBV6-5 | CASSYSGPGVGYTF
- | TRBV28 | CASSLSDRAIHEQYF
once | TRBV11-2 | CASSIERGSGETQYF
medium-sized | TRBV7-2 | CASSRGQGYGYTF
- | TRBV5-1 | CASSPGQGYEQFF
- | TRBV27 | CASSLFSAGSSYEQYF
medium-sized | TRBV2 | CASRRGQGTGYGYTF